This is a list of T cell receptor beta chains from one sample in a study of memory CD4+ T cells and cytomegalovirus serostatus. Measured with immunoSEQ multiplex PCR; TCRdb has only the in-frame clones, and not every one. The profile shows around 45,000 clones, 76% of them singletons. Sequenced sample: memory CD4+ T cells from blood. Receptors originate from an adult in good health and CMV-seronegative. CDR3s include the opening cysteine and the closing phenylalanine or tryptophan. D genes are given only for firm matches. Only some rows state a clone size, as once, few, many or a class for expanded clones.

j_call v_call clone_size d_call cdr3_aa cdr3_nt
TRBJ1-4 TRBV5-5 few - CASSLAWRGFNEKLFF TGTGCCAGCAGCTTGGCCTGGAGGGGGTTTAATGAAAAACTGTTTTTT
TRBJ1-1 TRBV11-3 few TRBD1 CASSSGQGENTEAFF TGTGCCAGCAGCTCCGGACAGGGCGAGAACACTGAAGCTTTCTTT
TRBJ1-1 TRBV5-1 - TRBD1 CASSTQGLNTEAFF TGCGCCAGCAGCACACAGGGGTTGAACACTGAAGCTTTCTTT
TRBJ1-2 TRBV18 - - CASSPPGRETYGYTF TGTGCCAGCTCACCGCCGGGACGGGAAACCTATGGCTACACCTTC
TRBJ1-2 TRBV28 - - CASSLGLGGRYGYTF TGTGCCAGCAGTCTGGGTCTGGGGGGACGGTATGGCTACACCTTC
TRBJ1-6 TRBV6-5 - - CASSLQKKQNSPLHF TGTGCCAGCAGCCTACAGAAAAAACAGAATTCACCCCTCCACTTT
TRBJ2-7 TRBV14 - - CASSLGFTSYEQYF TGTGCCAGCAGCCTAGGCTTCACCTCCTACGAGCAGTACTTC
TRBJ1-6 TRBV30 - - CASHSGTGLGFSSYNSPLHF TGTGCCTCCCACTCGGGAACAGGTTTGGGGTTTAGCTCCTATAATTCACCCCTCCACTTT
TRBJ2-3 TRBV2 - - CASSEVTGGTDTQYF TGTGCCAGCAGTGAAGTTACGGGGGGCACAGATACGCAGTATTTT
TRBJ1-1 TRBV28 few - CASTRGVTEAFF TGTGCCAGCACCCGAGGGGTCACTGAAGCTTTCTTT
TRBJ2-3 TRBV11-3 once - CASGTGLTDTQYF TGTGCCAGCGGCACAGGGTTGACAGATACGCAGTATTTT
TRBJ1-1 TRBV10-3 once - CAVVENTEAFF TGTGCAGTGGTGGAGAATACTGAAGCTTTCTTT
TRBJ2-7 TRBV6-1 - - CASMIAGRQSYEQYF TGTGCCAGCATGATCGCGGGACGGCAATCCTACGAGCAGTACTTC
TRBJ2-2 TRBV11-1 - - CASSLLVRTGELFF TGTGCCAGCAGCCTGTTGGTTCGGACCGGGGAGCTGTTTTTT
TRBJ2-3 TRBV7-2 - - CASSPPTTPDTQYF TGTGCCAGCAGCCCCCCAACTACGCCAGATACGCAGTATTTT
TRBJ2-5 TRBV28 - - CASKAQGTNHYQETQYF TGTGCCAGCAAGGCACAGGGAACCAACCACTACCAAGAGACCCAGTACTTC
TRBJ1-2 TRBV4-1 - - CASSQGLRNYGYTF TGCGCCAGCAGCCAGGGACTGCGAAACTATGGCTACACCTTC
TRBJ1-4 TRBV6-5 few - CASRRGGGQKLFF TGTGCCAGCAGAAGAGGGGGGGGCCAAAAACTGTTTTTT
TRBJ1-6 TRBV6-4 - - CASSRSSVYSPLHF TGTGCCAGCAGTCGGAGTTCGGTGTATTCACCCCTCCACTTT
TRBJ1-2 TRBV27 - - CASSLRGGWGYGYTF TGTGCCAGCAGTTTAAGGGGGGGCTGGGGCTATGGCTACACCTTC
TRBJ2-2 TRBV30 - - CAWRSGDTGELFF TGTGCCTGGAGAAGTGGGGACACCGGGGAGCTGTTTTTT
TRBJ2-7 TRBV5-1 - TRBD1 CASSQTGVSYEQYF TGCGCCAGCAGCCAGACAGGGGTTTCCTACGAGCAGTACTTC
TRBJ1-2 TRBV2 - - CASSGPAGVSYTF TGTGCCAGCAGTGGACCTGCGGGTGTGAGCTACACCTTC
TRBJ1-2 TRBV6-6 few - CASRPPWVDGYTF TGTGCCAGCAGGCCCCCCTGGGTAGATGGCTACACCTTC
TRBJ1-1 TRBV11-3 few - CASSFGAGNGHTEAFF TGTGCCAGCAGCTTTGGGGCAGGGAACGGACACACTGAAGCTTTCTTT
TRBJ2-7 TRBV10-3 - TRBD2 CAISEAGTSGSYEQYF TGTGCCATCAGTGAGGCCGGGACTAGCGGCTCCTACGAGCAGTACTTC
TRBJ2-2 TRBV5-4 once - CASSRSFGSTGELFF TGTGCCAGCAGCCGGTCCTTCGGGAGCACCGGGGAGCTGTTTTTT
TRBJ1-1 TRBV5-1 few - CASSLAAGVNTEAFF TGCGCCAGCAGCTTGGCCGCGGGAGTGAACACTGAAGCTTTCTTT
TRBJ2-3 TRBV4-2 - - CASSQESRDTQYF TGTGCCAGCAGCCAAGAGAGCAGGGATACGCAGTATTTT
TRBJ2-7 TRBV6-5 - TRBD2 CASSRGLAGINEQYF TGTGCCAGCAGTCGGGGACTAGCGGGGATTAACGAGCAGTACTTC
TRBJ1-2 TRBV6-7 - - CASRALRGNGGGYTF TGTGCCAGCAGGGCACTCAGGGGTAACGGGGGTGGCTACACCTTC
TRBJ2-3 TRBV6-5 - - CASSLGDSTDTQYF TGTGCCAGCAGTTTGGGGGACAGCACAGATACGCAGTATTTT
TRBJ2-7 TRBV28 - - CASRGSTYEQYF TGTGCGTCCAGGGGCTCCACCTACGAGCAGTACTTC
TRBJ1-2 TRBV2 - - CASSVQGNGYTF TGTGCCAGCAGTGTTCAGGGTAACGGCTACACCTTC
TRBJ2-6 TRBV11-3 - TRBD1 CASKGGTGTGFTGANVLTF TGTGCCAGCAAAGGGGGAACCGGGACAGGGTTCACTGGGGCCAACGTCCTGACTTTC
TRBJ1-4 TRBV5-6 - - CASSFKGAGEKLFF TGTGCCAGCAGCTTTAAAGGGGCCGGAGAAAAACTGTTTTTT
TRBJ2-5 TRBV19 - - CASSPNLRGFGETQYF TGTGCCAGTAGTCCCAATCTAAGGGGGTTCGGAGAGACCCAGTACTTC
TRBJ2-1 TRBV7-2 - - CASSLAGASYNEQFF TGTGCCAGCAGCTTAGCGGGGGCTTCCTACAATGAGCAGTTCTTC
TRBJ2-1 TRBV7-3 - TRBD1 CASSSRADRDNEQFF TGTGCCAGCAGCTCCCGGGCGGACAGGGACAATGAGCAGTTCTTC
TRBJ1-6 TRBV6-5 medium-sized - CASRDGDSPLHF TGTGCCAGCAGGGACGGTGACTCACCCCTCCACTTT
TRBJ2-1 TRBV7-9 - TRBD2 CASSLTSGGYNEQFF TGTGCCAGCAGCTTGACTAGCGGGGGCTACAATGAGCAGTTCTTC
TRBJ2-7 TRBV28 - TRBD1 CASSLSSGGSRQEQYF TGTGCCAGCAGTTTATCTTCAGGGGGCAGCAGGCAGGAGCAGTACTTC
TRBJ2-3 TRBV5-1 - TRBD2 CASSRTSGDLISTDTQYF TGCGCCAGCAGCCGGACTAGCGGGGACCTAATTAGCACAGATACGCAGTATTTT
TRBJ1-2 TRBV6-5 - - CASSYSYRASGYTF TGTGCCAGCAGTTACTCGTACAGGGCTAGTGGCTACACCTTC
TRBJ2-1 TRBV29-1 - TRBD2 CSVPRPGLADNEQFF TGCAGCGTTCCCCGTCCGGGACTAGCTGACAATGAGCAGTTCTTC
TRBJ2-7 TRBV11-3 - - CASSPDPYEQYF TGTGCCAGCAGCCCTGACCCCTACGAGCAGTACTTC
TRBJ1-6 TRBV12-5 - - CASGLLHPNSPLHF TGTGCTAGTGGTTTGCTACACCCTAATTCACCCCTCCACTTT
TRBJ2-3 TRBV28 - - CASSAPRRQLTDTQYF TGTGCCAGCAGTGCCCCGCGGAGACAGCTCACAGATACGCAGTATTTT
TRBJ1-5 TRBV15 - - CATSRDRNVYNQPQHF TGTGCCACCAGCAGAGATCGTAACGTATACAATCAGCCCCAGCATTTT
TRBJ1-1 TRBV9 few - CASSPRLGDGKAFF TGTGCCAGCAGCCCTCGGCTGGGGGACGGTAAAGCTTTCTTT
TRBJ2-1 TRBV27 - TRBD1 CASSIVQGPYNEQFF TGTGCCAGCAGCATAGTACAGGGGCCCTACAATGAGCAGTTCTTC
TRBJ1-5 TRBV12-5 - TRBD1 CASGLGIGVRGRVQPQHF TGTGCTAGTGGTTTGGGGATCGGCGTCAGGGGGCGCGTTCAGCCCCAGCATTTT
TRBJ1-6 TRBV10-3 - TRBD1 CAISLDRVGNSPLHF TGTGCCATCAGCTTGGACAGGGTGGGAAATTCACCCCTCCACTTT
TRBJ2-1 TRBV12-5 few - CASGLPIGTANEQFF TGTGCTAGTGGTTTGCCTATCGGGACGGCCAATGAGCAGTTCTTC
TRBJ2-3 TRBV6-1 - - CATTIRAITDTQYF TGTGCCACCACGATAAGGGCTATCACAGATACGCAGTATTTT
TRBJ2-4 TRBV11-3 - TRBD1 CASSLRDSKNIQYF TGTGCCAGCAGCCTCCGGGACAGCAAAAACATTCAGTACTTC
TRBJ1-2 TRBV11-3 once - CASEGGRDNYGYTF TGTGCCAGCGAAGGTGGCAGGGATAACTATGGCTACACCTTC
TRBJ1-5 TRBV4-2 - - CASSQDRVRGSQPQHF TGTGCCAGCAGCCAAGATCGGGTAAGGGGATCCCAGCCCCAGCATTTT
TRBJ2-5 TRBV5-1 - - CASSSGSPTGETQYF TGCGCCAGCAGCTCCGGTTCACCGACGGGAGAGACCCAGTACTTC